This record looks at one T cell receptor (beta chain) sequence and its context. Its antigen has not been determined. Trimmed from V: 6 bases; trimmed from J: 11 bases; junction bases lacking a gene match: 7. Including the terminal cysteine and phenylalanine, the CDR3 comprises 11 residues. Just CDR3 DNA is preserved here, 33 bases in frame from base 1. From a lookup of the germline V gene, CDR1 and CDR2 are SQVTM and ANQGSEA. This sample was taken from a study of cytomegalovirus exposure and HLA in healthy donors (dated by TCRdb to 2016 to 2017). In the study overall: An earlier analysis of several hundred of the donors reported approximately 260 Gb of sequence data and 95 million to 120 million unique TCR beta sequences obtained from about 200 million T cells. Typing coverage varied by locus: roughly 629-640 donors for A, B, C, DRB1 and DQB1; under 550 for DQA1; nearly 610 for DPA1; under 490 for DPB1. A later genetic analysis took genome-wide SNP genotypes for about three fifths of the 666 donors and used that subset as a discovery cohort. The study combined high-throughput TCR immunosequencing, statistical association of individual TCRs with disease status, and machine learning to predict cytomegalovirus infection status. Because of strong linkage in the cohort, five DR-DQ haplotypes were treated as single units for association and clustering. Donor age, sex, ethnicity and CMV serostatus were compiled alongside the repertoire data. An earlier analysis of 500 to 650 of the donors applied high-throughput TCR beta sequencing to assess whether each TCR beta V gene segment acted as functional or pseudogenic. A later analysis re-analyzed previously published TCR beta repertoires from roughly 630 donors and added high-resolution HLA genotyping to study TCR occurrence patterns. The later analysis used no new phenotypic data to find candidate immune exposures, relying instead on TCR beta sequences and their occurrence across donors. The genetic ancestry cluster associated with self-reported Caucasian donors included about four fifths of the 350 to 500 genotyped donors. Every discovery cohort repertoire had been produced on one sequencing platform. A separate validation cohort of about 110 different subjects was used in addition to the approximately 700-subject first cohort. Using immunosequencing, the study profiled T cell repertoires from 500 to 800 subjects and related those repertoires to cytomegalovirus serostatus. Class I and class II HLA loci were covered by the typing at four-digit resolution. An early release that covered some 640 HLA-typed donors contained 250 to 350 gigabases of sequencing data and around 85 million unique TCR sequences. The study aimed to test whether signatures of past pathogen exposure could be identified by cataloging public T cell receptors. On average, over 200,000 unique TCR beta nucleotide sequences were sequenced per donor among fewer than 500 genotyped donors of the cohort, with roughly 18% of those sequences being non-productive.

Results the study describes overall, beyond this receptor: For the cohort, immune exposure information was limited to CMV serostatus. In a later analysis, some 18,000 TCR beta sequences were associated with specific HLA alleles at a false discovery rate of 0.05. In an earlier analysis of around 600 of the donors, most TCR beta V segments appeared in productive rearrangements about 90% or about 30% of the time, broadly matching IMGT annotations. Linkage disequilibrium might explain the correlated functional status among segregating V segments, but an unknown experimental factor could not be ruled out. Several of the top co-occurrence clusters appeared to be linked to parvovirus B19, influenza, CMV and Epstein-Barr virus, according to a later analysis. The cohort was sequenced for TCR beta chains only, and without alpha or paired-chain data the features that could be detected were limited. A further reported finding was that TCR beta sequences accurately predicted the HLA-A and HLA-B alleles for most subjects in the first cohort. A total of fewer than 200 TCR beta chains were listed by the study as associated with cytomegalovirus. The authors suggested that the approach could potentially be extended to other disease states and immunological phenotypes. Because counts were too low, some 17 rarely observed V segments, including chromosome 9 orphons, were left out of the earlier analysis of 587 of the donors. HLA typing was unavailable for some donors at each locus, so association tests used only the typed subset. Most TCR sequences were observed very rarely across donors, whereas some public TCRs were present in many individuals. A later genetic analysis reported fewer N-insertions in productive TCRs among donors in an Asian-associated ancestry cluster than the roughly 640-donor mean. In a later genetic analysis, a missense DCLRE1C variant was associated with V-gene and J-gene trimming of TCR beta chains, and the association was replicated in an independent cohort. A later analysis found that most CMV-associated TCR beta chains appeared HLA-restricted, with HLA associations seemingly driven largely by CMV exposure. Presence/absence analyses assumed roughly uniform sequencing depth across donors, an assumption that may not hold. According to a later analysis, TCR association rates differed among HLA loci, with DRB1 alleles showing the most associated TCRs and HLA-C alleles showing the fewest. When HLA alleles, especially DR and DQ, strongly co-occurred, attributing TCR associations to individual alleles was difficult. Because the 87-base-pair reads could not distinguish some IMGT-functional V segments, including TRBV6-2 and TRBV6-3, those segments were excluded. Three of the identified cytomegalovirus-associated TCR beta chains were confirmed in vitro to be specific for cytomegalovirus antigens. In a later analysis, HLA-associated TCR beta chains showed more clonal expansion and lower generation probabilities than non-associated chains that were equally common. The classifier was reported to diagnose cytomegalovirus status with high specificity and sensitivity in both the original and validation cohorts. A cluster of highly shared sequence variants was judged likely to be a technical artifact of the sequencing pipeline.

In total, around 600 healthy bone marrow donors made up the cohort. At the time of sampling, every cohort member was nominally healthy, though immune exposures that went unrecorded were likely present. The donor was CMV seronegative and belonged to the group of 350 or so seronegative cohort members. A peripheral blood sample was provided by each donor, and peripheral blood mononuclear cells were used for TCR beta sequencing. The Qiagen DNeasy Blood Extraction Kit was used to extract genomic DNA from the blood cell samples. Library construction relied on the immunoSEQ multiplex PCR assay. A mixture of 60 forward primers for TCR Vbeta segments and 13 reverse primers for TCR Jbeta segments was used in the multiplex PCR. A multiplex PCR assay on genomic DNA amplified the CDR3 region of rearranged TCR beta genes. On the Illumina HiSeq System, the amplified TCR beta libraries were sequenced as 87-base-pair reads. In the source study's methods: A later analysis counted about 80 million unique TCR beta chains across the 666 repertoires, and roughly 9.9 million of these chains were shared by at least two donors. Raw reads were error-corrected and collapsed into unique sequences by a nearest-neighbor algorithm in which closely related sequences were merged to remove PCR and sequencing errors. CDR3 sequences were aligned to IMGT reference sequences to assign V, D and J gene segments. Each retained sequence needed at least a six-nucleotide match to both a V gene segment and a J gene segment. Rearrangements were called productive when the CDR3 lacked stop codons and stayed in frame with V and J; all others were non-productive. CDR3 was defined by IMGT convention, running from the second conserved V-encoded cysteine to the conserved J-encoded phenylalanine. In an earlier analysis of 500 to 650 of the donors, sequences lacking an unambiguous match to a single V gene segment were excluded. An earlier analysis of fewer than 750 of the donors classified V segments as functional when productive rearrangements were above 56.7% and as segregating when the standard deviation between donors was above 5%. A statistical classification framework was developed to diagnose cytomegalovirus status using the catalog of TCR beta chain sequences. In a later analysis, TCR nucleotide sequences were compared against IMGT/GENE-DB human TR gene sequences so that V and J genes could be assigned. Using the TCRdist pipeline, a later analysis assigned CDR3 sequences along with most-parsimonious VDJ recombination scenarios. In a later analysis, each TCR beta chain was defined by its CDR3 amino acid sequence together with its V-gene family, and reads without a unique V-gene family were excluded. As a way to deal with suspected cross-contamination and a sequencing artifact, a later analysis dropped roughly 620 nucleotide sequences that were highly shared and had low generation probability. In a later analysis, a clonal expansion index for each public chain was calculated from normalized within-repertoire ranks of inferred template counts. Generation probabilities in a later analysis came from a VDJ recombination model fitted to out-of-frame rearrangements, and those results were checked against IGoR. Hypergeometric tests were used in a later analysis to score TCR-TCR, TCR-HLA and TCR-CMV co-occurrence, with a repertoire-size bias correction applied to the TCR pairs. A later analysis estimated false discovery rates by permuting HLA or CMV assignments 20 times. A later analysis grouped co-occurring TCRs with DBSCAN, adding TCRdist sequence similarity when clustering within HLA-allele-positive subsets. For co-occurrence clustering, repertoires with fewer than 30,000 or more than 120,000 public chains were excluded, along with about five repertoires with anomalous nucleotide sharing. In TCRdb, the immuneACCESS table is reduced to in-frame sequences with V and J assigned. These tables do not hold every clone; where another copy was compared, an unresolved V gene accounts for under half, and the others remain unexplained. D and trimming come from the DNA, and the V and J calls and clone size come from that table. This sample's table lists about 160,000 clones. Of the sample, 1.3% is held by the ten largest clones.

This sequence originates from a woman aged 60 to 75 in good health and CMV-seronegative. The chain employs TRBV29-1 and TRBJ1-1, with 9 junctional bases fitting TRBD1. The sequencing input was PBMCs. CDR3 region: CSVAGTGLAFF. The DNA reads as follows: TGCAGCGTAGCCGGGACAGGGTTGGCTTTCTTT.